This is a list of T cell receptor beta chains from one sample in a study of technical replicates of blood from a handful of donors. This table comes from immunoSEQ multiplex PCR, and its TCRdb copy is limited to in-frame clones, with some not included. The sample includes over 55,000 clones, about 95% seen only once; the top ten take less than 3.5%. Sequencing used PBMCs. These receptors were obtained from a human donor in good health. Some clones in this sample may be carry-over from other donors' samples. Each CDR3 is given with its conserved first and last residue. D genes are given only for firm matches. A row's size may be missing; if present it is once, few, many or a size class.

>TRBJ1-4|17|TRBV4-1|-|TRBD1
CASSQFTGQSVFEKLFF
TGCGCCAGCAGCCAATTCACGGGACAGTCCGTTTTTGAAAAACTGTTTTTT
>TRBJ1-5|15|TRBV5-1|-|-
CASSPGDVGNQPQHF
TGCGCCAGCAGCCCGGGGGACGTTGGCAATCAGCCCCAGCATTTT
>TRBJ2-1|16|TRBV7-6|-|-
CASSSGPITGYNEQFF
TGTGCCAGCAGCTCGGGCCCTATAACGGGGTACAATGAGCAGTTCTTC
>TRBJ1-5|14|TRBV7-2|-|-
CASSLGQANQPQHF
TGTGCCAGCAGCTTAGGACAGGCCAATCAGCCCCAGCATTTT
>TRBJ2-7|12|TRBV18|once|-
CASSPGGAEQYF
TGTGCCAGCTCACCAGGGGGCGCCGAGCAGTACTTC
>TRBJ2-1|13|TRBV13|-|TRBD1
CASSSPTGEEQFF
TGTGCCAGCAGCTCCCCCACAGGGGAGGAGCAGTTCTTC
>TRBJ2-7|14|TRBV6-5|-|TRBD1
CASRIDRGSYEQYF
TGTGCCAGCCGAATAGACAGGGGGTCGTACGAGCAGTACTTC
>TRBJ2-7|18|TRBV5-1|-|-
CASSVLADSNMRSYEQYF
TGCGCCAGCAGCGTGCTAGCGGACAGCAACATGCGCTCCTACGAGCAGTACTTC
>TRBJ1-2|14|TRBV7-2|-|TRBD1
CASNSPGQGPSCTF
TGTGCCAGTAATTCCCCGGGACAGGGGCCGTCCTGCACCTTC
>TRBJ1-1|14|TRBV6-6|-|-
CASSYVGADTEAFF
TGTGCCAGCAGTTACGTAGGCGCGGACACTGAAGCTTTCTTT
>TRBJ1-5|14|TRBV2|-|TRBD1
CASSGGQLGQPQHF
TGTGCCAGCAGCGGGGGACAGTTAGGACAGCCCCAGCATTTT
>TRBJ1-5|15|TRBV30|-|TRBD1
CAWGPGTGSNQPQHF
TGTGCCTGGGGGCCCGGGACAGGGAGCAATCAGCCCCAGCATTTT
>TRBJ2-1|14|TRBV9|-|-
CASSGGGGQNEQFF
TGTGCCAGCAGCGGAGGGGGGGGCCAGAATGAGCAGTTCTTC
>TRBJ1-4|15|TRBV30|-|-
CAWSVPTVSGEKLFF
TGTGCCTGGAGTGTACCCACGGTCAGCGGCGAAAAACTGTTTTTT
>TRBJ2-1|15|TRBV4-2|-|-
CASSQEFYGTNEQFF
TGTGCCAGCAGCCAAGAATTTTATGGGACAAATGAGCAGTTCTTC